This T cell receptor (beta chain) was identified in a study of beta chain features in type 1 diabetes. Study-level results: TCRB repertoires of naive, central memory and Treg cells appeared more similar among patients than among healthy donors. Among all four CD4+ subsets, Type 1 diabetes patients had TCRB CDR3s that were moderately but significantly shorter.

Of the isolated RNA, all was reverse transcribed, and so the sequenced material was expressed TCRB transcripts. The repertoire was sequenced with immunoSEQ multiplex PCR; TCRdb's copy has only in-frame clones and lacks some. This table has 630,000 or so clones, over 12% appearing once. With respect to this clone: Its specificity is not known. Other DNA sequences within the sample encode an identical CDR3.

The V end lost 6 bases, the J end lost 0 bases, and 11 bases lay between the germline ends. Germline V gene data show CDR1 as SQVTM and CDR2 as ANQGSEA. The CDR3 sequence is 13 residues long. This rearrangement joins TRBV29-1 to TRBJ1-1; no definite D call. The specimen sequenced was naive CD4+ T cells from blood. This clonotype was obtained from a man between 18 and 29 years old with type 1 diabetes. CDR3 protein: CSVRTGMNTEAFF. For the CDR3, the DNA is TGCAGCGTGAGGACGGGCATGAACACTGAAGCTTTCTTT.